Presented here are 15 T cell receptor beta chains from one specimen sequenced in a study of graft-versus-host responses after intestinal transplantation. These receptors are not linked to any known antigen. Clones were sequenced by immunoSEQ multiplex PCR, and TCRdb holds only the in-frame ones, with some missing. The sample has 90,000 to 95,000 clones, 75% to 95% seen once. The specimen was unstimulated CD8+ T cells sorted from spleen or lymph node cells, collected before intestinal transplant. The receptors derive from a human donor who received an intestinal transplant.

The rearrangement links TRBV28 to TRBJ1-2; 11 positions match TRBD1. The ends lost 3 bases at V and 6 bases at J; junction bases unmatched: 12. The CDR3 spans 17 residues. Germline CDR1 MDHEN, CDR2 SYDVKM. CDR3 DNA: TGTGCCAGCAGTTTCCCTCACCCGGACAGGGGGCGACATGGCTACACCTTC. Amino acid sequence: CASSFPHPDRGRHGYTF.

The genes are TRBV7-9 and TRBJ2-5; 11 bases are shared with TRBD2. Germline lookup yields CDR1 SEHNR and CDR2 FQNEAQ (reference sequence). There are 16 residues in the CDR3. After removal of 5 bases from V and 2 bases from J, the junction contained 7 bases not matched to a gene. Here the CDR3 DNA reads TGTGCCAGCAGCACCTTACTAGCGGGGGCACAAGAGACCCAGTACTTC. It is translated as CASSTLLAGAQETQYF.

The rearrangement links TRBV19 to TRBJ1-2, with D possibly being TRBD1 (5 bases). The CDR3 totals 14 residues. Germline V gene data show CDR1 as LNHDA and CDR2 as SQIVND (reference sequence). V lost 2 bases and J lost 3, with 10 bases in between. The CDR3 sequence is CASSISTAYYGYTF. The CDR3 coding sequence is TGTGCCAGTAGTATATCGACAGCCTACTATGGCTACACCTTC.

The chain recombines TRBV7-9 with TRBJ2-1; 12 positions agree with TRBD2. There are 16 residues in the CDR3. The germline V gene has CDR1 SEHNR and CDR2 FQNEAQ (reference sequence). The junction had 5 bases not matched to a gene; V was cut back by 5 bases and J by 3 bases. DNA of the CDR3: TGTGCCAGCAGCAAGACGACTAGCGGGAGCTACAATGAGCAGTTCTTC. Amino acids: CASSKTTSGSYNEQFF.

The chain couples TRBV4-1 to TRBJ1-6; D unresolved. Germline V gene lookup returns CDR1 MGHRA and CDR2 YSYEKL. V was clipped by 7 bases and J by 5 bases, with 12 bases between them. CDR3 size: 14 residues. CDR3 in DNA: TGCGCCAGCACCAAAGTAGGCGATAATTCACCCCTCCACTTT. Amino acids: CASTKVGDNSPLHF.

The rearrangement links TRBV28 to TRBJ2-1; 7 nucleotides agree with TRBD2. V was clipped by 2 bases and J by 8 bases; unmatched bases: 12. The germline V gene has CDR1 MDHEN and CDR2 SYDVKM. This CDR3 spans 16 amino acids. CDR3 sequence: CASSLIGSGRLDEQFF. Here the CDR3 DNA reads TGTGCCAGCAGTTTAATCGGGTCCGGGAGGCTGGATGAGCAGTTCTTC.

Written as DNA, the CDR3 is TGTGCCAGCAGGGGACTCGGAGAGACCCAGTACTTC. It specifies CASRGLGETQYF. The V call is TRBV28, the J call TRBJ2-5; D might be TRBD2 (6 bases). Per germline, CDR1 MDHEN and CDR2 SYDVKM. V lost 6 bases to trimming and J lost 4 bases, with 9 bases between them. The CDR3 length is 12 residues.

The J gene is TRBJ2-5, the V gene TRBV7-3; D call uncertain. Germline CDR1 reads SGHTA; CDR2 reads FQGTGA. The length of the CDR3 is 12 residues. V was cut by 4 bases and J by 5 bases, with 8 bases left in between. The chain's CDR3 is CASSYWGETQYF. The CDR3 DNA reads as TGTGCCAGCAGCTACTGGGGTGAGACCCAGTACTTC.

This clone was seen a handful of times. The V call is TRBV6-5, the J call TRBJ2-2; 13 bases map to TRBD2. The junction had 0 bases not matched to a gene; V was cut back by 2 bases and J by 6 bases. This CDR3 has 15 residues. From germline, CDR1 is MNHEY and CDR2 SVGAGI. CDR3 in amino acids: CASSYGLAGAGELFF. CDR3 bases: TGTGCCAGCAGTTACGGACTAGCGGGAGCCGGGGAGCTGTTTTTT.

The genes are TRBV2 and TRBJ1-2; tentative D call: TRBD1 (6 bases). Deletions cut 8 bases from V and 3 bases from J, with 22 bases between. CDR1 and CDR2 (germline): SNHLY, FYNNEI. The CDR3 is made up of 16 amino acids. Here the CDR3 reads CASPVNQQGVDYGYTF. CDR3 nucleotide sequence: TGTGCCAGCCCAGTGAACCAACAGGGAGTGGACTATGGCTACACCTTC.

The chain employs TRBV9 and TRBJ2-7; either TRBD1 or TRBD2 may supply D (5 bases each). Germline V CDR1 and CDR2: SGDLS, YYNGEE. The CDR3 loop spans 13 amino acids. Trimming removed 2 bases from V and 2 bases from J, with 8 bases in between. CDR3 sequence reads: CASSVGETYEQYF. In DNA, the CDR3 is TGTGCCAGCAGCGTGGGGGAGACCTACGAGCAGTACTTC.

The V gene is TRBV9, the J gene TRBJ2-2; D remains ambiguous. This CDR3 region has 15 residues. The V end was cut by 1 base, the J end by 1 base, with 8 bases between. Germline CDR1 SGDLS, CDR2 YYNGEE. As DNA, the CDR3 is TGTGCCAGCAGCGTAATCGGCGGGAACACCGGGGAGCTGTTTTTT. Its translation is CASSVIGGNTGELFF.

The rearrangement links TRBV9 to TRBJ2-7; D possibly uses TRBD1 or TRBD2 (6 bases each). The V gene lost 0 bases and the J gene lost 4 bases, with 14 bases spanning the gap. The CDR3 sequence is 15 residues long. CDR1 and CDR2 (germline): SGDLS, YYNGEE. CDR3: CASSVEEGEGYEQYF. CDR3 sequence (DNA): TGTGCCAGCAGCGTAGAGGAGGGGGAAGGATACGAGCAGTACTTC.

The V call is TRBV19, the J call TRBJ1-3; D is possibly TRBD1 (5 bases). The CDR3 loop spans 15 amino acids. Trimming pared 1 base from V and 0 bases from J, leaving 7 bases between. Per germline, CDR1 LNHDA and CDR2 SQIVND (reference sequence). CDR3 bases: TGTGCCAGTAGTATAGTGAGGGGCTCTGGAAACACCATATATTTT. It specifies CASSIVRGSGNTIYF.

The chain has TRBV12-2 and TRBJ2-7. TRBV12-2 is labeled a pseudogene. This CDR3 comprises 11 residues. CDR3 DNA sequence: TGTGCAAGTCGCTCCCCCTACGAGCAGTACTTC. It specifies CASRSPYEQYF.